This T cell receptor beta chain comes out of a study of blood T cell repertoires in COVID-19. Study summary: Donors in the United States, Italy and Spain gave samples during acute or convalescent COVID-19.

Under the authors' procedure: Using reference gene primer amplification, nucleated cell counts were estimated. The assay was immunoSEQ multiplex PCR, and TCRdb's table has in-frame clones only and misses some. The V and J calls and the clone size are those of that table, but D and trimming were determined from the DNA. The sample carries tens of thousands of clones, more than 75% recorded once. CDR1 is SGDLS and CDR2 is YYNGEE in the germline V gene. The V end was cut by 4 bases, the J end by 8 bases, with 15 bases between. CDR3 size: 13 residues. The source is a man between 65 and 80 years old with active or convalescent COVID-19. The gene calls are TRBV9 and TRBJ1-2; D might be TRBD1 (6 bases). Sequencing input: peripheral blood. This chain's CDR3 is CASSPPEGGGYTF. The CDR3 DNA reads TGTGCCAGCAGCCCACCTGAGGGGGGGGGCTACACCTTC.